Below are 26 T cell receptor beta chains sequenced from a single sample in a study of human T cells and chemical hapten exposure. MiXCR, run by TCRdb on the RACE reads, gives a single entry per CDR3 protein. This sample has approximately 34,000 distinct CDR3 sequences, with around 6.8% found just once. Time point: patch test 1, 2 weeks after DPC sensitization. Treatment reported: therapeutic diphenylcyclopropenone sensitization with weekly scalp DPC. It was from unfractionated whole blood that total RNA was extracted. The sample consisted of whole blood, taken in connection with sensitization to the hapten diphenylcyclopropenone (DPC). All receptors derive from a woman aged 25 to 39 with alopecia areata. Some clones in this sample may be carry-over from other donors' samples.

This clonotype has a count of ten or more. The CDR3 protein is CASSLLPPGSSQETQYF. The CDR3 nucleotides read TGCGCCAGCAGCCTCCTCCCCCCCGGGAGCAGCCAAGAGACCCAGTACTTC. The chain employs TRBV5-1 and TRBJ2-5, with D possibly being TRBD2 (6 bases). This CDR3 is built from 17 residues. Germline V CDR1 and CDR2: SGHRS, YFSETQ. Between the trimmed V and J ends, which lost 4 bases and 1 base, there was a span of 20 bases.

About this clonotype itself: A read error may explain this, as a much larger clone is one base away. The rearrangement links TRBV29-1 to TRBJ2-5; D gene ambiguous. From germline, CDR1 is SQVTM and CDR2 ANQGSEA. V was shortened by 2 bases and J by 2 bases, with 12 bases between the two germline ends. CDR3 length: 14 residues. This chain's CDR3 is CSVELTVSQETQYF. DNA for the CDR3: TGCAGCGTTGAACTCACGGTGTCACAAGAGACCCAGTACTTC.

This clonotype was seen many times. This chain uses TRBV7-8 with TRBJ1-6; no reliable D call. V lost 6 bases and J lost 4, with 10 bases in between. The CDR3 is 14 amino acids. CDR1 SGHVS and CDR2 FQNEAQ come from the germline V gene. DNA of the CDR3: TGTGCCAGCAGTCCTGACGGGTATAATTCACCCCTCCACTTT. Protein sequence: CASSPDGYNSPLHF.

The chain is built from TRBV6-6 and TRBJ1-6, with 9 bases matching TRBD1. This CDR3 is built from 14 residues. V shed 11 bases and J 8 bases; nucleotides not matched to a gene: 10. CDR1 is MNHNY and CDR2 is SVGAGI in the germline V gene (reference sequence). CDR3 loop: CAAKPGTGYSPLHF. The CDR3, as DNA: TGTGCCGCAAAGCCCGGGACAGGGTATTCACCCCTCCACTTT.

J is TRBJ2-3 and V is TRBV28; 7 nucleotides match TRBD2. CDR1 and CDR2 from the germline V gene are MDHEN and SYDVKM. Losses at the gene ends were 1 base for V and 2 bases for J; bases not matched to a gene: 6. CDR3 size: 16 residues. The CDR3 coding sequence is TGTGCCAGCAGTTTATTCAGCGGGGAACACACAGATACGCAGTATTTT. The encoded protein is CASSLFSGEHTDTQYF.

The V and J genes are TRBV29-1 and TRBJ1-1; D gene unclear. CDR3 length equals 10 residues. V was cut by 5 bases and J by 3 bases, with 4 bases left in between. Germline V gene lookup returns CDR1 SQVTM and CDR2 ANQGSEA. For the CDR3, the DNA is TGCAGCGTTCGGGACACTGAAGCTTTCTTT. Translation: CSVRDTEAFF.

This clonotype was recorded many times. The chain recombines TRBV7-3 with TRBJ1-4, with 7 bases lining up with TRBD1. The J segment lost 8 bases and the V segment lost 7 bases, leaving 10 bases of the junction unmatched. CDR3 length: 14 residues. Germline V gene data show CDR1 as SGHTA and CDR2 as FQGTGA. Here the CDR3 reads CASKWFRDREKLFF. The CDR3 DNA follows: TGTGCCAGCAAATGGTTCCGGGACAGAGAAAAACTGTTTTTT. Complete variable domain (other parts from reference TRBV7-3 and TRBJ1-4): GAGVSQTPSNKVTEKGKYVELRCDPISGHTALYWYRQSLGQGPEFLIYFQGTGAADDSGLPNDRFFAVRPEGSVSTLKIQRTERGDSAVYLCASKWFRDREKLFFGSGTQLSVL.

This clonotype was seen more than once but under ten times. The chain is built from TRBV12-3 or TRBV12-4 and TRBJ2-1; D may be TRBD2 (5 bases). Deletions cut 5 bases from V and 10 bases from J, with 15 bases between. The CDR3 consists of 13 residues. CDR3 residues: CASSPSSPEEQFF. Here the CDR3 DNA reads TGTGCCAGCAGTCCATCTAGCCCCGAAGAGCAGTTCTTC.

V is TRBV25-1 and J is TRBJ1-2; D remains ambiguous. Trimming cost V 2 bases and J 8 bases, with 6 bases left between them. The CDR3 totals 11 residues. In germline, CDR1 is MGHDK, CDR2 SYGVNS. The CDR3 region is CASSEGPGYTF. Here the CDR3 DNA reads TGTGCCAGCAGTGAAGGTCCAGGCTACACCTTC.

This clonotype was seen more than once but under ten times. The chain carries TRBV7-2 and TRBJ1-2; the D gene is possibly TRBD1 (6 bases). The CDR3 has 13 amino acids. The V end was cut by 3 bases, the J end by 8 bases, with 13 bases between. The germline V gene encodes CDR1 SGHTA and CDR2 FQGNSA. The CDR3 protein is CASSLNRDGGYTF. DNA for the CDR3: TGTGCCAGCAGCTTGAACAGGGATGGGGGCTACACCTTC.

This clonotype turned up a few times. V is TRBV12-3 or TRBV12-4 and J is TRBJ1-2; TRBD1 is a possible D gene (5 bases). Trimming took off 1 base at V and 1 base at J, with 16 bases between the two ends. The CDR3 sequence is 17 residues long. CDR3 DNA: TGTGCCAGCAGTTTAGGACGAAGGGCAGGGAGTAACTATGGCTACACCTTC. As protein: CASSLGRRAGSNYGYTF.

The gene calls are TRBV5-1 and TRBJ1-1; possible D gene TRBD1, 5 bases. V dropped 5 bases and J dropped 2 bases, with 13 bases sitting between them. CDR1 SGHRS and CDR2 YFSETQ come from the germline V gene. There are 14 residues in the CDR3. CDR3 in DNA: TGCGCCAGCAGTCGACAGTCAGTCAACACTGAAGCTTTCTTT. Protein: CASSRQSVNTEAFF.

V and J are TRBV28 and TRBJ2-1, with no clear D. The CDR3 runs 10 residues. Germline assignment: CDR1 MDHEN and CDR2 SYDVKM. Trimming removed 4 bases at V and 8 bases at J, with 3 bases between. The CDR3 is CASSSDEQFF. The CDR3 region has the DNA TGTGCCAGCAGTTCCGATGAGCAGTTCTTC.

This clonotype was counted between two and nine times. V is TRBV3-1 and J is TRBJ1-2, with D possibly being TRBD1 (5 bases). Per the germline V gene, CDR1 is LGHDT and CDR2 is YNNKEL (reference sequence). The CDR3 has 14 residues. Trimming pared 3 bases from V and 8 bases from J, leaving 16 bases between. CDR3 residues: CASSHIGGPGGYTF. Written as DNA, the CDR3 is TGTGCCAGCAGCCATATTGGGGGACCGGGAGGCTACACCTTC.

This clonotype was counted many times. V usage is TRBV9 and J usage is TRBJ2-3; no firm D call. Per the germline V gene, CDR1 is SGDLS and CDR2 is YYNGEE. This CDR3 has 13 amino acids. V lost 3 bases, J lost 3 bases, and 8 bases lay in between. The CDR3 DNA reads TGTGCCAGCAGCGAGTATGGAACAGATACGCAGTATTTT. Its protein is CASSEYGTDTQYF.

This clonotype was recorded at least ten times. The CDR3 DNA sequence: TGTGCCAGCAGCTTAGATCAGGGGCGTTGGATCAATCAGCCCCAGCATTTT. Protein: CASSLDQGRWINQPQHF. This chain uses TRBV11-2 with TRBJ1-5; possible D gene TRBD1, 6 bases. Germline CDR1 and CDR2: SGHAT and FQNNGV. V gave up 0 bases and J gave up 3 bases, with 15 bases separating them. The CDR3 is 17 amino acids.

This clonotype was seen repeatedly, ten times or more. The CDR3 nucleotides are TGTGCCAGCAGTGAAATAGGGACAGGCGACCAGCCCCAGCATTTT. Translation: CASSEIGTGDQPQHF. This chain joins TRBV2 and TRBJ1-5, with 8 positions matching TRBD1. V was pared by 2 bases and J by 7 bases, with 7 bases of the junction left unmatched. Germline CDR1 and CDR2: SNHLY and FYNNEI. This CDR3 has 15 residues.

In this sample, this clonotype turned up many times. The rearrangement links TRBV7-6 to TRBJ1-6, with D unclear. Trimming left V 4 bases short and J 5 bases short, with 9 bases between. This CDR3 contains 14 residues. Germline assignment: CDR1 SGHVS and CDR2 FNYEAQ. The CDR3 bases are TGTGCCAGCAGCTCCACAGTCGATAATTCACCCCTCCACTTT. Residues: CASSSTVDNSPLHF.

This clonotype was counted a few times. The chain couples TRBV6-5 to TRBJ2-5; possible D gene TRBD2, 6 bases. Trimming took off 4 bases at V and 5 bases at J, with 14 bases between the two ends. This CDR3 comprises 14 residues. Germline V gives CDR1 MNHEY, CDR2 SVGAGI. DNA of the CDR3: TGTGCCAGCAGTTCCGGACGGAGCGGGGAGACCCAGTACTTC. The encoded protein is CASSSGRSGETQYF.

This clonotype occurred many times. The chain carries TRBV6-2 or TRBV6-3 and TRBJ2-3; 9 bases match TRBD1. The CDR3 is made up of 15 amino acids. The germline CDR1 and CDR2 sequences are MNHEY and SVGEGT. V lost 5 bases to trimming and J lost 4 bases; unmatched junction nucleotides: 7. CDR3 residues: CASSERQGDADTQYF. In nucleotides, the CDR3 is TGTGCCAGCAGTGAGCGACAGGGGGACGCAGATACGCAGTATTTT.

This clonotype qualifies as medium-sized. CDR3 residues: CSSTGAGEQYF. The CDR3 DNA reads as TGCAGCTCGACGGGAGCGGGAGAGCAGTACTTC. The gene calls are TRBV29-1 and TRBJ2-7; TRBD2 agrees at 7 bases. Losses at the gene ends were 8 bases for V and 7 bases for J; bases not matched to a gene: 8. This CDR3 has 11 amino acids. Germline V gene sequence: CDR1 SQVTM, CDR2 ANQGSEA.

V gene TRBV6-5 combines with J gene TRBJ2-7; 9 bases match TRBD1. Losses at the gene ends were 5 bases for V and 7 bases for J; bases not matched to a gene: 12. In germline, CDR1 is MNHEY, CDR2 SVGAGI. This CDR3 has 15 amino acids. Here the CDR3 reads CASSPWKQGAREQYF. The CDR3 nucleotides are TGTGCCAGCAGTCCCTGGAAACAGGGGGCGCGTGAGCAGTACTTC.

In its sample, this clonotype was seen many times. V gene TRBV4-3 combines with J gene TRBJ2-2; no clear D gene. In germline, CDR1 is LGHNA, CDR2 YSLEER. The CDR3 contains 18 residues. V gave up 3 bases and J gave up 1 base, with 18 bases separating them. This chain's CDR3 is CASSQFSAADLNTGELFF. CDR3 DNA sequence: TGCGCCAGCAGCCAGTTTTCGGCGGCAGACCTGAACACCGGGGAGCTGTTTTTT.

There are a few counts of this clonotype. The CDR3 bases are TGTGCCAGCAGTCTTTATACCCGACAGTCATTTCAGGGAAACACCATATATTTT. Its protein product is CASSLYTRQSFQGNTIYF. This sequence joins TRBV28 and TRBJ1-3, with a possible D match to TRBD1 (5 bases). The CDR3 sequence is 18 residues long. Germline CDR1 MDHEN, CDR2 SYDVKM. V lost 5 bases, J lost 4 bases, and 24 bases lay in between.

This clonotype came up many times. The chain employs TRBV5-1 and TRBJ2-5; 7 bases are shared with TRBD2. V dropped 4 bases and J dropped 5; count of bases not matched to a gene: 8. The CDR3 totals 14 residues. CDR1 and CDR2 (germline): SGHRS, YFSETQ. In DNA form, the CDR3 reads TGCGCCAGCAGCATGGGACTAAGAGGGGAGACCCAGTACTTC. This encodes CASSMGLRGETQYF.

This clonotype was recorded many times. This chain connects TRBV12-3 or TRBV12-4 to TRBJ1-5; D is unresolved. The CDR3 has 16 amino acids. The ends were cut back, 6 bases at V and 0 bases at J, with 15 bases in the middle. CDR3: CASRLEGSSSNQPQHF. For the CDR3, the DNA is TGTGCCAGCAGACTTGAAGGGTCAAGTAGCAATCAGCCCCAGCATTTT.